The entry that follows covers one T cell receptor (beta chain) sequence. The antigen remains undetermined. The V gene's germline CDR1 is MNHNS and CDR2 SASEGT. The CDR3 contains 14 residues. Deletions cut 6 bases from V and 7 bases from J, with 13 bases between. The data originate from a study of shared clonotypes between healthy human individuals. Study-level findings and limits: Inspection by rarefaction showed sorted-subset sequencing to be incomplete despite large depth. The study drew on few donors, limiting represented genetic and exposure-history diversity.

The donors were all Caucasian adults (living in Nashville, Tennessee). From CD4+ cells came CD45RA+ naive and CD45RA-negative memory subsets. TCRdb's table, derived via immunoSEQ multiplex PCR, lists solely in-frame clones and lacks some. Among some 1 million clones, roughly 80% were seen once, and the ten largest hold 1.4% to 1.5%. The sequence was obtained from a man aged 18-30 years in good health. The chain employs TRBV6-1 and TRBJ1-6, with D unresolved. Source material: memory CD4+ T cells sorted from blood. Subset denoted: CD45RA-negative fraction. This CDR3 reads CASRVDGTNSPLHF. Here the CDR3 DNA reads TGTGCCAGCAGGGTGGACGGAACAAATTCACCCCTCCACTTT.